The rows below give T cell receptor beta chains drawn from one sample of a study of beta chain features in type 1 diabetes. The repertoire was sequenced with immunoSEQ multiplex PCR; TCRdb's copy has only in-frame clones and lacks some. The table shows about 900,000 clones, with 15% to 20% occurring only once. The sample was naive CD4+ T cells from blood. The receptors were sampled from a woman in her late teens or twenties in good health. CDR3s include the opening cysteine and the closing phenylalanine or tryptophan. The D gene is left open where the match is weak. Where a row states a size, it is once, few, many or the class of an expanded clone; other rows omit it.

TRBV5-1	-	-	TRBJ2-5	TGCGCCAGCAGCATGGGAAGGGGAGAGGAGACCCAGTACTTC	CASSMGRGEETQYF
TRBV14	-	-	TRBJ1-2	TGTGCCAGCAGCTTAGGGACGGCTAACTATGGCTACACCTTC	CASSLGTANYGYTF
TRBV5-6	-	few	TRBJ1-2	TGTGCCAGCCGCTCCTCGACAGCCTATGGCTACACCTTC	CASRSSTAYGYTF
TRBV11-2	TRBD1	-	TRBJ2-1	TGTGCCAGCAGCCTTCCCGGGACAGCTGACAATGAGCAGTTCTTC	CASSLPGTADNEQFF
TRBV9	-	-	TRBJ2-5	TGTGCCAGCTCGCCATCGGGCCAAGAGACCCAGTACTTC	CASSPSGQETQYF
TRBV5-6	TRBD2	few	TRBJ2-3	TGTGCCAGCAGCTTGAGGACCCCGGGGGGGCAGTATTTT	CASSLRTPGGQYF
TRBV18	TRBD1	-	TRBJ2-1	TGTGCCAGCTCACCGCATGAATCACAGGGGGCGTCCAATGAGCAGTTCTTC	CASSPHESQGASNEQFF
TRBV4-2	-	-	TRBJ1-1	TGTGCCAGCAGCCAAGATGACAGGAACACTGAAGCTTTCTTT	CASSQDDRNTEAFF
TRBV6-5	-	few	TRBJ2-2	TGTGCCAGCACCCGACCGGGGACCGGGGAGCTGTTTTTT	CASTRPGTGELFF
TRBV9	TRBD2	-	TRBJ2-3	TGTGCCAGCAGCTTGGGGAGCGGGAGAACCACAGATACGCAGTATTTT	CASSLGSGRTTDTQYF
TRBV11-1	TRBD2	-	TRBJ2-2	TGTGCCAGCAGCCCCCGAGGACTAGCGGTACACACCGGGGAGCTGTTTTTT	CASSPRGLAVHTGELFF
TRBV5-1	-	few	TRBJ2-1	TGCGCCAGCAGCTTGGCTCCAGCGAGCTCCTACAATGAGCAGTTCTTC	CASSLAPASSYNEQFF
TRBV14	TRBD2	few	TRBJ2-3	TGTGCCAGCAGCCAAGATAGGCTAGCGGGCACAGATACGCAGTATTTT	CASSQDRLAGTDTQYF
TRBV29-1	TRBD2	few	TRBJ2-1	TGCAGCGTTCATGGACTAGCGGGGGGCTCCTACAATGAGCAGTTCTTC	CSVHGLAGGSYNEQFF
TRBV15	-	-	TRBJ2-5	TGTGCCACCAGCAGAGATGAGTTAGGGTATGACGTGTTAGAGACCCAGTACTTC	CATSRDELGYDVLETQYF
TRBV5-4	-	-	TRBJ2-7	TGTGCCAGCAGCTCCGCCCGGGACGGCGTAAACTACGAGCAGTACTTC	CASSSARDGVNYEQYF
TRBV4-3	-	few	TRBJ2-3	TGCGCCAGCAGCCAAGAGCTAGTCGTAGATACGCAGTATTTT	CASSQELVVDTQYF
TRBV9	-	-	TRBJ1-3	TGTGCCAGCAGCGTAGAGCCAGCCCCTGGAAACACCATATATTTT	CASSVEPAPGNTIYF
TRBV29-1	-	-	TRBJ2-2	TGCAGCGTTGGGACTATGAACACCGGGGAGCTGTTTTTT	CSVGTMNTGELFF
TRBV19	-	few	TRBJ2-2	TGTGCCAGTATTGAGAATGTAAACACCGGGGAGCTGTTTTTT	CASIENVNTGELFF
TRBV15	TRBD1	-	TRBJ2-4	TGTGCCACCAGCAGAGGTGCACAGGGGGCCGACATTCAGTACTTC	CATSRGAQGADIQYF
TRBV7-9	-	-	TRBJ2-7	TGTGCCAGCAGCGCAGCCGATTACGAGCAGTACTTC	CASSAADYEQYF
TRBV7-3	TRBD1	-	TRBJ2-1	TGTGCCAGCAGCTCGCCACAGGGGGCCCGGCGCAATGAGCAGTTCTTC	CASSSPQGARRNEQFF
TRBV5-1	TRBD1	-	TRBJ2-7	TGCGCCAGCAGCCGATTCGGACAGGTTTTTCACGAGCAGTACTTC	CASSRFGQVFHEQYF
TRBV9	-	-	TRBJ1-2	TGTGCCAGCAGCGATTCGGGGTTGTCTGGCTATGGCTACACCTTC	CASSDSGLSGYGYTF
TRBV5-6	-	-	TRBJ1-3	TGTGCCAGCAGCTTGTGGCAGGGGAGCTCTGGAAACACCATATATTTT	CASSLWQGSSGNTIYF
TRBV6-5	-	-	TRBJ2-7	TGTGCCAGCAGTTACTCGTCCGGGGGCGCCTACGAGCAGTACTTC	CASSYSSGGAYEQYF
TRBV28	-	-	TRBJ2-5	TGTGCCAGCAGTTCGCGCAACTGGGGGTCCATCCAAGAGACCCAGTACTTC	CASSSRNWGSIQETQYF
TRBV10-3	-	-	TRBJ2-2	TGTGCCATCGGGGCGCCCGGGGAGCTGTTTTTT	CAIGAPGELFF
TRBV18	TRBD1	-	TRBJ2-2	TGTGCCAGCTGTTCCGGGACAGGGGTGACCGGGGAGCTGTTTTTT	CASCSGTGVTGELFF
TRBV7-9	-	-	TRBJ1-3	TGTGCCAGCAGCTTAGGCCGGGTCTCCGGAAACACCATATATTTT	CASSLGRVSGNTIYF
TRBV5-1	-	few	TRBJ2-5	TGCGCCAGCAGCTTGGAACAGCCTCAAGAGACCCAGTACTTC	CASSLEQPQETQYF
TRBV4-3	TRBD2	few	TRBJ2-1	TGCGCCAGCAGCCAAGAGGCTAGCGGATCCTACAATGAGCAGTTCTTC	CASSQEASGSYNEQFF
TRBV6-6	-	-	TRBJ2-1	TGTGCCAGCAGTTACTCGACGGACAGTCAGTTCTTC	CASSYSTDSQFF
TRBV19	TRBD1	few	TRBJ2-1	TGTGCCAGTAGTCCTCGACAGGGCTACAATGAGCAGTTCTTC	CASSPRQGYNEQFF
TRBV29-1	-	few	TRBJ2-7	TGCAGCGTTAAACAGACGATCCATTACGAGCAGTACTTC	CSVKQTIHYEQYF
TRBV28	-	few	TRBJ2-7	TGTGCCAGCAGTTTGGGGTGGTCAAGCTCCTACGAGCAGTACTTC	CASSLGWSSSYEQYF
TRBV20-1	-	few	TRBJ2-7	TGCAGCTTGGGGGACTACGAGCAGTACTTC	CSLGDYEQYF
TRBV7-9	-	few	TRBJ2-3	TGTGCCAGCAGCATCCGACAGTCAGCAGATACGCAGTATTTT	CASSIRQSADTQYF